Listed here are 29 T cell receptor beta chains from one sample, sequenced in a study of early T cells in non-severe SARS-CoV-2 infection. Using its own MiXCR run on the 5' RACE reads, TCRdb lists one record per CDR3 protein. The data show tens of thousands of distinct CDR3 sequences, approximately 6.5% seen once. The specimen was whole blood, collected at baseline. These receptors originate from an adult who was a healthcare worker with PCR-confirmed SARS-CoV-2 infection or an uninfected control (not recorded which).

This clonotype has a count of ten or more. V and J are TRBV12-3 or TRBV12-4 and TRBJ2-1; TRBD1 matches 9 bases. This CDR3 is built from 12 residues. The ends lost 8 bases at V and 9 bases at J; junction bases unmatched: 5. The CDR3, as DNA: TGTGCCAGCGGGACAGGGAACACTGAGCAGTTCTTC. It translates to CASGTGNTEQFF.

This CDR3 is CASSKSGQGLTYEQYF. The CDR3 bases are TGTGCCAGCAGCAAAAGCGGGCAGGGCCTGACCTACGAGCAGTACTTC. The chain uses TRBV11-1 and TRBJ2-7, with D possibly TRBD2 on 6 matching bases. Germline CDR1 is SGHAT and CDR2 is FQDESV (reference sequence). This CDR3 region has 16 residues. Deletions cut 5 bases from V and 2 bases from J, with 19 bases between.

This clonotype was detected many times. This chain uses TRBV19 with TRBJ1-2; the D gene is possibly TRBD1 (5 bases). Deletions cut 3 bases from V and 4 bases from J, with 9 bases between. The CDR3 has 13 amino acids. Germline V gives CDR1 LNHDA, CDR2 SQIVND (reference sequence). The CDR3 DNA is TGTGCCAGTAGTATCCTCAGGGTCTATGGCTACACCTTC. This translates into CASSILRVYGYTF.

The genes are TRBV7-6 and TRBJ2-1; 9 bases match TRBD2. Germline lookup yields CDR1 SGHVS and CDR2 FNYEAQ. V was clipped by 7 bases and J by 4 bases; unmatched bases: 11. The CDR3 contains 16 residues. CDR3 protein: CASTPVPTSGYNEQFF. CDR3 bases: TGTGCCAGCACCCCGGTCCCGACTAGCGGATACAATGAGCAGTTCTTC.

The rearrangement links TRBV7-3 to TRBJ2-3, with 14 bases identical to TRBD2. Germline loops: CDR1 SGHTA, CDR2 FQGTGA. The length of the CDR3 is 19 residues. The V and J ends lost 5 bases and 0 bases, in that order; junction bases with no gene match: 10. CDR3: CASSKTSGRAWGSTDTQYF. In DNA form, the CDR3 reads TGTGCCAGCAGCAAGACTAGCGGGAGGGCCTGGGGGAGCACAGATACGCAGTATTTT.

This clonotype was observed many times. V and J are TRBV18 and TRBJ1-1; D is uncertain. Germline V lookup: CDR1 KGHSH, CDR2 LQKENI. The CDR3 extends over 17 amino acids. Between the trimmed V and J ends, which lost 0 bases and 0 bases, there was a span of 14 bases. Here the CDR3 DNA reads TGTGCCAGCTCACCACCGAATACGTTCCATATGAACACTGAAGCTTTCTTT. Translation gives CASSPPNTFHMNTEAFF.

This clonotype was counted a few times. The chain combines TRBV24-1 with TRBJ1-5; 7 bases align to TRBD1. J was trimmed by 2 bases and V by 4 bases; bases with no gene match: 7. Germline V gives CDR1 KGHDR, CDR2 SFDVKD. The CDR3 length is 16 residues. The CDR3 sequence is CATSEGGRGGNQPQHF. CDR3 bases: TGTGCCACCAGTGAAGGGGGCAGAGGTGGCAATCAGCCCCAGCATTTT.

This sequence joins TRBV6-1 and TRBJ2-1; D is undetermined. The CDR3 loop spans 13 amino acids. The germline V gene has CDR1 MNHNS and CDR2 SASEGT. V shed 2 bases and J shed 9 bases, with 11 bases lying between them. This CDR3 reads CASSETLSSEQFF. The CDR3 DNA reads as TGTGCCAGCAGTGAAACGCTCTCGAGTGAGCAGTTCTTC.

The rearrangement joins TRBV27 to TRBJ2-5; 11 bases agree with TRBD1. V gave up 5 bases and J gave up 3 bases; unmatched junction bases: 5. Germline V lookup: CDR1 MNHEY, CDR2 SMNVEV (reference sequence). The CDR3 contains 15 residues. CDR3 amino acids: CASSPWTGGKETQYF. The CDR3 DNA is TGTGCCAGCAGTCCGTGGACAGGGGGCAAAGAGACCCAGTACTTC.

A few counts support this clonotype. As DNA, the CDR3 is TGTGCCAGCAGTGGAAAGGAGACCCAGTACTTC. Translated, it gives CASSGKETQYF. The chain couples TRBV6-2 or TRBV6-3 to TRBJ2-5; no clear D. Trimming removed 5 bases from V and 5 bases from J, with 6 bases in between. The CDR3 is 11 residues long. Germline lookup yields CDR1 MNHEY and CDR2 SVGEGT.

This clonotype was picked up a small number of times. The CDR3 here is CASSGASRVNEQFF. The CDR3 nucleotides read TGTGCCAGCAGTGGGGCTTCGAGGGTCAATGAGCAGTTCTTC. The chain joins TRBV2 to TRBJ2-1, with D perhaps TRBD2 (5 bases). This CDR3 has 14 residues. Germline lookup yields CDR1 SNHLY and CDR2 FYNNEI. Trimming removed 4 bases from V and 6 bases from J, with 13 bases in between.

This clonotype occurred a few times. This rearrangement joins TRBV29-1 to TRBJ1-5; D remains unclear. Trimming took 6 bases from V and 4 from J, leaving 10 bases between them. The CDR3 totals 12 residues. Germline-derived CDR1 and CDR2 are SQVTM and ANQGSEA. CDR3 loop: CSVRRSNQPQHF. The CDR3 DNA reads TGCAGCGTCCGGCGGAGTAATCAGCCCCAGCATTTT.

This clonotype was found many times. The V gene is TRBV6-5, the J gene TRBJ2-1; perhaps TRBD1 as D (6 bases). The germline gives CDR1 MNHEY, CDR2 SVGAGI. The CDR3 extends over 12 amino acids. Trimming cost V 4 bases and J 8 bases, with 9 bases left between them. CDR3 sequence: CASSSQGDEQFF. Here the CDR3 DNA reads TGTGCCAGCAGTTCACAGGGTGATGAGCAGTTCTTC.

In this sample, this clonotype turned up a few times. Here the CDR3 reads CASSAGGVAEAFF. DNA of the CDR3: TGTGCCAGCTCAGCGGGAGGGGTCGCTGAAGCTTTCTTT. The chain has TRBV28 and TRBJ1-1; TRBD1 is a possible D gene (5 bases). Germline V CDR1 and CDR2: MDHEN, SYDVKM. This CDR3 has 13 residues. The V and J ends lost 8 bases and 6 bases respectively, with 16 bases between them.

This clonotype came up many times. The chain carries TRBV7-9 and TRBJ2-7; TRBD2 is a possible D gene (5 bases). Trimming left V 1 base short and J 7 bases short, with 11 bases between. The CDR3 is 13 amino acids. CDR1 is SEHNR, CDR2 FQNEAQ, per germline (reference sequence). The CDR3 sequence is CASSLGATGEQYF. CDR3 nucleotide sequence: TGTGCCAGCAGCTTAGGAGCCACGGGGGAGCAGTACTTC.

The genes are TRBV3-1 and TRBJ2-5, with 9 bases aligning to TRBD2. CDR3 length equals 14 residues. With 3 bases clipped from V and 5 bases from J, the junction kept 4 bases outside the gene matches. The V gene's germline CDR1 is LGHDT and CDR2 YNNKEL (reference sequence). The CDR3 here is CASSQAGTSETQYF. DNA for the CDR3: TGTGCCAGCAGCCAGGCAGGGACTAGCGAGACCCAGTACTTC.

This clonotype was recorded at least ten times. V gene TRBV13 combines with J gene TRBJ1-1; TRBD1 might be the D (5 bases). V was shortened by 1 base and J by 6 bases, with 12 bases between the two germline ends. CDR3 length equals 14 residues. The germline V gene encodes CDR1 PRHDT and CDR2 FYEKMQ (reference sequence). The CDR3, as DNA: TGTGCCAGCAGCTTAGACGAGCAGGGCGCTGAAGCTTTCTTT. Translation gives CASSLDEQGAEAFF. The full variable domain, completed using reference TRBV13 and TRBJ1-1, is AAGVIQSPRHLIKEKRETATLKCYPIPRHDTVYWYQQGPGQDPQFLISFYEKMQSDKGSIPDRFSAQQFSDYHSELNMSSLELGDSALYFCASSLDEQGAEAFFGQGTRLTVV.

The chain has TRBV25-1 and TRBJ1-2, with D uncertain. Trimming pared 2 bases from V and 7 bases from J, leaving 5 bases between. This CDR3 has 11 residues. CDR1 and CDR2 (germline): MGHDK, SYGVNS. The DNA of the CDR3 is TGTGCCAGCAGTGAAGTTGGTGGCTACACCTTC. It specifies CASSEVGGYTF.

This clonotype appeared many times. This chain links TRBV11-2 with TRBJ2-1; D might be TRBD1 or TRBD2, each matching 5 bases. The CDR3 covers 15 residues. Germline V gene sequence: CDR1 SGHAT, CDR2 FQNNGV. The ends were cut back, 4 bases at V and 1 base at J, with 11 bases in the middle. Here the CDR3 DNA reads TGTGCCAGCAGCTCCCGGGACGGATCCTACAATGAGCAGTTCTTC. Protein sequence: CASSSRDGSYNEQFF.

In its sample, this clonotype was seen many times. This chain connects TRBV7-6 to TRBJ1-5; 8 nucleotides match TRBD1. CDR1 SGHVS and CDR2 FNYEAQ come from the germline V gene. J was trimmed by 6 bases and V by 0 bases; bases with no gene match: 4. This CDR3 is 15 amino acids long. CDR3 nucleotide sequence: TGTGCCAGCAGCTTAGCCTCAGGGGGCGGTCAGCCCCAGCATTTT. Its protein is CASSLASGGGQPQHF. The full variable domain, its missing parts supplied by reference TRBV7-6 and TRBJ1-5, is GAGVSQSPRYKVTKRGQDVALRCDPISGHVSLYWYRQALGQGPEFLTYFNYEAQQDKSGLPNDRFSAERPEGSISTLTIQRTEQRDSAMYRCASSLASGGGQPQHFGDGTRLSIL.

The chain couples TRBV18 to TRBJ2-2, with D uncertain. V gave up 3 bases and J gave up 3 bases, with 11 bases separating them. Germline V gene sequence: CDR1 KGHSH, CDR2 LQKENI. This CDR3 region has 15 residues. CDR3 region: CASSPLALDTGELFF. The CDR3 region has the DNA TGTGCCAGCTCACCCCTTGCTTTGGACACCGGGGAGCTGTTTTTT.

In this sample, this clonotype turned up many times. This chain joins TRBV20-1 and TRBJ2-1; no definite D call. Germline V gene data show CDR1 as DFQATT and CDR2 as SNEGSKA (reference sequence). Deletions cut 3 bases from V and 3 bases from J, with 18 bases between. The CDR3 consists of 16 residues. CDR3 DNA sequence: TGCAGTGCTAGGTTGCCCGCGCGGTCTAGCTACAATGAGCAGTTCTTC. Its protein is CSARLPARSSYNEQFF.

This clonotype turned up a few times. This rearrangement joins TRBV11-2 to TRBJ2-1, with no clear D. The CDR3 spans 12 residues. Germline CDR1 and CDR2: SGHAT and FQNNGV. Trimming took off 7 bases at V and 12 bases at J, with 16 bases between the two ends. The CDR3 coding sequence is TGTGCCAGCACCAACCGACCCGGATGGCAGTTCTTC. Amino acid sequence: CASTNRPGWQFF.

This clonotype was counted many times. The rearrangement joins TRBV11-2 to TRBJ2-5; 7 positions match TRBD2. Germline loops: CDR1 SGHAT, CDR2 FQNNGV. J was trimmed by 4 bases and V by 2 bases; bases with no gene match: 4. This CDR3 has 14 residues. The CDR3 DNA follows: TGTGCCAGCAGCTTAAACGGGAGGAGAGAGACCCAGTACTTC. Amino acid sequence: CASSLNGRRETQYF.

This clonotype was observed at least ten times. The V call is TRBV14, the J call TRBJ2-3; 11 bases align to TRBD2. Trimming removed 7 bases from V and 2 bases from J; junction bases left unmatched: 5. This CDR3 comprises 15 residues. CDR1 and CDR2 (germline): SGHDN, FVKESK. This chain's CDR3 is CASTRTSGSTDTQYF. CDR3 coding DNA: TGTGCCAGCACCAGGACTAGCGGGTCCACAGATACGCAGTATTTT.

This clonotype was recorded at least ten times. The V call is TRBV6-4, the J call TRBJ2-1; D not resolved. V lost 4 bases and J 3 bases, leaving 7 bases between the germline ends. The CDR3 extends over 13 amino acids. Germline V CDR1 and CDR2: MRHNA, SNTAGT. CDR3 residues: CASSGSDYNEQFF. CDR3 bases: TGTGCCAGCAGTGGTTCGGACTACAATGAGCAGTTCTTC.

This clonotype was seen ten or more times. The CDR3 coding sequence is TGTGCCAGCAGCTTACTGATCTCGGTGCTGTACTTC. Translating it yields CASSLLISVLYF. The chain links TRBV7-8 to TRBJ2-5, with unresolved D. V lost 2 bases and J lost 13, with 14 bases in between. This CDR3 region has 12 residues. Germline V CDR1 and CDR2: SGHVS, FQNEAQ.

This clonotype was observed at least ten times. The chain has TRBV7-2 and TRBJ2-5; 16 positions agree with TRBD2. Germline V CDR1 and CDR2: SGHTA, FQGNSA. V was clipped by 9 bases and J by 5 bases; unmatched bases: 15. The CDR3 covers 18 residues. This CDR3 is CASSRRPGTSGGAETQYF. For the CDR3, the DNA is TGTGCCAGTAGCCGTCGGCCCGGGACTAGCGGGGGGGCGGAGACCCAGTACTTC. Full variable domain (outside the CDR3, taken from reference TRBV7-2 and TRBJ2-5): GAGVSQSPSNKVTEKGKDVELRCDPISGHTALYWYRQSLGQGLEFLIYFQGNSAPDKSGLPSDRFSAERTGGSVSTLTIQRTQQEDSAVYLCASSRRPGTSGGAETQYFGPGTRLLVL.

This clonotype was seen many times. V usage is TRBV7-6 and J usage is TRBJ2-3; 14 bases fit TRBD2. This CDR3 is built from 16 residues. The germline CDR1 and CDR2 sequences are SGHVS and FNYEAQ. The V and J ends lost 5 bases and 7 bases, in that order; junction bases with no gene match: 8. The CDR3 is CASSHSGTSGSHTQYF. For the CDR3, the DNA is TGTGCCAGCAGCCACTCCGGGACTAGCGGGAGTCATACGCAGTATTTT. The complete variable domain, with remaining parts taken from reference TRBV7-6 and TRBJ2-3, reads GAGVSQSPRYKVTKRGQDVALRCDPISGHVSLYWYRQALGQGPEFLTYFNYEAQQDKSGLPNDRFSAERPEGSISTLTIQRTEQRDSAMYRCASSHSGTSGSHTQYFGPGTRLTVL.